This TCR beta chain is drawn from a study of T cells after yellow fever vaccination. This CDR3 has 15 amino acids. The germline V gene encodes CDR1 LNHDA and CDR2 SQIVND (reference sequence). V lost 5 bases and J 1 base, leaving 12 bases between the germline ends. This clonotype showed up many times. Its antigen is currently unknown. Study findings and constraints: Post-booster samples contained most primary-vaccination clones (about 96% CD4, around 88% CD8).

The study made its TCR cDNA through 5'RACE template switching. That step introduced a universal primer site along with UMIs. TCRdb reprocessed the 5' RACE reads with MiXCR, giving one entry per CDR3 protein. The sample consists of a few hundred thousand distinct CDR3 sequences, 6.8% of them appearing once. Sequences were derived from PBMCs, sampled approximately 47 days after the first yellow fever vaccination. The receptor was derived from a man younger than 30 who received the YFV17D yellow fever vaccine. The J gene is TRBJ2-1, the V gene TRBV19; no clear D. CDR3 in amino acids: CASSPTIDSYNEQFF. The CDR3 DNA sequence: TGTGCCAGTAGTCCGACCATCGATTCCTACAATGAGCAGTTCTTC.